This is a list of T cell receptor gamma chains from one sample in a study of human gamma delta and Vdelta1 T cells. TCRdb reprocessed the PCR reads through CATT. The repertoire holds about 8,700 gamma-chain clones, with about 47% as singletons. No antigen is known for these receptors. Sequences were obtained from Vdelta1 gamma-delta T cells from blood grown in culture (DOT cells). Receptors originate from a human donor in good health. CDR3s include the opening cysteine and the closing phenylalanine or tryptophan. Fields, in order: clone size, CDR3 length, V gene, J gene, CDR3 protein, CDR3 DNA. Rows may omit the clone size; those that give it use once, few, many or a size class.

clone_size: .; cdr3_length: 15; v_call: TRGV9; j_call: TRGJ1/TRGJ2; cdr3_aa: CALWEPNVGYYKKLF; cdr3_nt: TGTGCCTTGTGGGAGCCGAACGTCGGGTATTATAAGAAACTCTTT
clone_size: .; cdr3_length: 13; v_call: TRGV8; j_call: TRGJP2; cdr3_aa: CATWDLGDWIKTF; cdr3_nt: TGTGCCACCTGGGATTTGGGTGATTGGATCAAGACGTTT
clone_size: .; cdr3_length: 13; v_call: TRGV2; j_call: TRGJ1/TRGJ2; cdr3_aa: CATWDVGYYKKLF; cdr3_nt: TGTGCCACCTGGGACGTAGGGTATTATAAGAAACTCTTT
clone_size: .; cdr3_length: 16; v_call: TRGV2; j_call: TRGJP2; cdr3_aa: CATWDGPHSSDWIKTF; cdr3_nt: TGTGCCACCTGGGACGGGCCGCATAGTAGTGATTGGATCAAGACGTTT
clone_size: .; cdr3_length: 13; v_call: TRGV3; j_call: TRGJ1/TRGJ2; cdr3_aa: CATWDVFYYKKLF; cdr3_nt: TGTGCCACCTGGGACGTTTTTTATTATAAGAAACTCTTT
clone_size: .; cdr3_length: 13; v_call: TRGV4; j_call: TRGJP2; cdr3_aa: CATWAPGDWIKTF; cdr3_nt: TGTGCCACCTGGGCCCCAGGAGATTGGATCAAGACGTTT
clone_size: few; cdr3_length: 17; v_call: TRGV5; j_call: TRGJP2; cdr3_aa: CATWDRPRPSSDWIKTF; cdr3_nt: TGTGCCACCTGGGACAGGCCGAGACCAAGTAGTGATTGGATCAAGACGTTT
clone_size: .; cdr3_length: 14; v_call: TRGV2; j_call: TRGJ1/TRGJ2; cdr3_aa: CATGTHHGHPQKLF; cdr3_nt: TGTGCCACCGGAACCCACCACGGCCACCCCCAGAAACTCTTT
clone_size: .; cdr3_length: 12; v_call: TRGV9; j_call: TRGJ1/TRGJ2; cdr3_aa: CALWEGLPKKLF; cdr3_nt: TGTGCCTTGTGGGAGGGCCTCCCGAAGAAACTCTTT
clone_size: few; cdr3_length: 14; v_call: TRGV3; j_call: TRGJ1/TRGJ2; cdr3_aa: CATWDRLVYYKKLF; cdr3_nt: TGTGCCACCTGGGACAGGCTGGTTTATTATAAGAAACTCTTT
clone_size: few; cdr3_length: 13; v_call: TRGV2; j_call: TRGJ1/TRGJ2; cdr3_aa: CATWDGRSYKKLF; cdr3_nt: TGTGCCACCTGGGACGGGCGTTCTTATAAGAAACTCTTT
clone_size: few; cdr3_length: 10; v_call: TRGV9; j_call: TRGJ1/TRGJ2; cdr3_aa: CAHYYYKKLF; cdr3_nt: TGTGCCCACTATTATTATAAGAAACTCTTT
clone_size: .; cdr3_length: 13; v_call: TRGV4; j_call: TRGJ1/TRGJ2; cdr3_aa: CATWDGRDYKKLF; cdr3_nt: TGTGCCACCTGGGATGGGCGAGATTATAAGAAACTCTTT
clone_size: .; cdr3_length: 13; v_call: TRGV3; j_call: TRGJ1/TRGJ2; cdr3_aa: CATWDTGNYKKLF; cdr3_nt: TGTGCCACCTGGGATACGGGGAATTATAAGAAACTCTTT
clone_size: .; cdr3_length: 14; v_call: TRGV4; j_call: TRGJ1/TRGJ2; cdr3_aa: CATWDGSNYYKKLF; cdr3_nt: TGTGCCACCTGGGATGGGTCGAATTATTATAAGAAACTCTTT
clone_size: medium-sized; cdr3_length: 15; v_call: TRGV5; j_call: TRGJ1/TRGJ2; cdr3_aa: CATWDRPPIYYKKLF; cdr3_nt: TGTGCCACCTGGGACAGGCCCCCGATTTATTATAAGAAACTCTTT
clone_size: few; cdr3_length: 12; v_call: TRGV4; j_call: TRGJ1/TRGJ2; cdr3_aa: CATWDEGYKKLF; cdr3_nt: TGTGCCACCTGGGATGAGGGTTATAAGAAACTCTTT
clone_size: .; cdr3_length: 14; v_call: TRGV9; j_call: TRGJP2; cdr3_aa: CALWEASSDWIKTF; cdr3_nt: TGTGCCTTGTGGGAGGCTAGTAGTGATTGGATCAAGACGTTT
clone_size: few; cdr3_length: 15; v_call: TRGV9; j_call: TRGJ1/TRGJ2; cdr3_aa: CALWEVKGDYYKKLF; cdr3_nt: TGTGCCTTGTGGGAGGTGAAAGGGGATTATTATAAGAAACTCTTT
clone_size: .; cdr3_length: 12; v_call: TRGV8; j_call: TRGJP2; cdr3_aa: CATWMGGWIKTF; cdr3_nt: TGTGCCACCTGGATGGGAGGTTGGATCAAGACGTTT
clone_size: .; cdr3_length: 14; v_call: TRGV8; j_call: TRGJ1/TRGJ2; cdr3_aa: CATWDSPYYYKKLF; cdr3_nt: TGTGCCACCTGGGACAGCCCGTATTATTATAAGAAACTCTTT
clone_size: .; cdr3_length: 16; v_call: TRGV5; j_call: TRGJ1/TRGJ2; cdr3_aa: CATWDRPEENYYKKLF; cdr3_nt: TGTGCCACCTGGGACAGGCCGGAGGAGAATTATTATAAGAAACTCTTT
clone_size: few; cdr3_length: 11; v_call: TRGV2; j_call: TRGJ1/TRGJ2; cdr3_aa: CATWAKNKKLF; cdr3_nt: TGTGCCACCTGGGCAAAGAATAAGAAACTCTTT
clone_size: .; cdr3_length: 14; v_call: TRGV3; j_call: TRGJP1; cdr3_aa: CATWDRPTGWFKIF; cdr3_nt: TGTGCCACCTGGGACAGGCCTACTGGTTGGTTCAAGATATTT
clone_size: .; cdr3_length: 12; v_call: TRGV8; j_call: TRGJ1/TRGJ2; cdr3_aa: CATWDKNYKKLF; cdr3_nt: TGTGCCACCTGGGATAAAAATTATAAGAAACTCTTT
clone_size: .; cdr3_length: 13; v_call: TRGV8; j_call: TRGJ1/TRGJ2; cdr3_aa: CATWESPGYKKLF; cdr3_nt: TGTGCCACCTGGGAATCCCCAGGTTATAAGAAACTCTTT
clone_size: .; cdr3_length: 15; v_call: TRGV2; j_call: TRGJP2; cdr3_aa: CATWDEEGSDWIKTF; cdr3_nt: TGTGCCACCTGGGACGAGGAAGGTAGTGATTGGATCAAGACGTTT
clone_size: few; cdr3_length: 13; v_call: TRGV9; j_call: TRGJ1/TRGJ2; cdr3_aa: CALWEPYYYKKLF; cdr3_nt: TGTGCCTTGTGGGAGCCCTATTATTATAAGAAACTCTTT
clone_size: few; cdr3_length: 11; v_call: TRGV2; j_call: TRGJP1; cdr3_aa: CATWTGWFKIF; cdr3_nt: TGTGCCACCTGGACTGGTTGGTTCAAGATATTT
clone_size: .; cdr3_length: 14; v_call: TRGV3; j_call: TRGJ1/TRGJ2; cdr3_aa: CATWDRPGYYKKLF; cdr3_nt: TGTGCCACCTGGGACAGGCCGGGGTATTATAAGAAACTCTTT
clone_size: few; cdr3_length: 12; v_call: TRGV3; j_call: TRGJ1/TRGJ2; cdr3_aa: CATWDRLCKKLF; cdr3_nt: TGTGCCACCTGGGACAGGCTGTGTAAGAAACTCTTT
clone_size: .; cdr3_length: 16; v_call: TRGV3; j_call: TRGJ1/TRGJ2; cdr3_aa: CATWVVVDPFCYKKLF; cdr3_nt: TGTGCCACCTGGGTCGTCGTTGACCCATTCTGTTATAAGAAACTCTTT
clone_size: .; cdr3_length: 13; v_call: TRGV2; j_call: TRGJ1/TRGJ2; cdr3_aa: CATWDAHYYKKLF; cdr3_nt: TGTGCCACCTGGGACGCCCATTATTATAAGAAACTCTTT
clone_size: .; cdr3_length: 16; v_call: TRGV3; j_call: TRGJ1/TRGJ2; cdr3_aa: CATWDSGGFFYYKKLF; cdr3_nt: TGTGCCACCTGGGACAGCGGGGGTTTTTTTTATTATAAGAAACTCTTT
clone_size: .; cdr3_length: 16; v_call: TRGV9; j_call: TRGJP; cdr3_aa: CALWERRELGKKIKVF; cdr3_nt: TGTGCCTTGTGGGAAAGGAGGGAGTTGGGCAAAAAAATCAAGGTATTT
clone_size: .; cdr3_length: 12; v_call: TRGV10; j_call: TRGJ1/TRGJ2; cdr3_aa: CAAGSNYYKKLF; cdr3_nt: TGTGCTGCGGGTTCGAATTATTATAAGAAACTCTTT
clone_size: .; cdr3_length: 14; v_call: TRGV9; j_call: TRGJ1/TRGJ2; cdr3_aa: CALWEVRGYYKKLF; cdr3_nt: TGTGCCTTGTGGGAGGTCCGAGGGTATTATAAGAAACTCTTT
clone_size: .; cdr3_length: 15; v_call: TRGV3; j_call: TRGJP2; cdr3_aa: CATWDGFGSDWIKTF; cdr3_nt: TGTGCCACCTGGGACGGGTTTGGTAGTGATTGGATCAAGACGTTT
clone_size: few; cdr3_length: 16; v_call: TRGV2; j_call: TRGJP2; cdr3_aa: CATWDARGGSDWIKTF; cdr3_nt: TGTGCCACCTGGGACGCCCGAGGGGGTAGTGATTGGATCAAGACGTTT
clone_size: few; cdr3_length: 14; v_call: TRGV3; j_call: TRGJ1/TRGJ2; cdr3_aa: CATWDSPIPYKKLF; cdr3_nt: TGTGCCACCTGGGACAGTCCCATTCCTTATAAGAAACTCTTT
clone_size: .; cdr3_length: 14; v_call: TRGV4; j_call: TRGJ1/TRGJ2; cdr3_aa: CATWDGPNYYKKLF; cdr3_nt: TGTGCCACCTGGGATGGGCCCAATTATTATAAGAAACTCTTT
clone_size: .; cdr3_length: 15; v_call: TRGV9; j_call: TRGJ1/TRGJ2; cdr3_aa: CALWEVKWNYYKKLF; cdr3_nt: TGTGCCTTGTGGGAGGTGAAGTGGAATTATTATAAGAAACTCTTT
clone_size: medium-sized; cdr3_length: 13; v_call: TRGV8; j_call: TRGJP2; cdr3_aa: CATWGSSDWIKTF; cdr3_nt: TGTGCCACCTGGGGGAGTAGTGATTGGATCAAGACGTTT
clone_size: few; cdr3_length: 14; v_call: TRGV9; j_call: TRGJ1/TRGJ2; cdr3_aa: CALWEVRNDYKKLF; cdr3_nt: TGTGCCTTGTGGGAGGTGCGGAATGATTATAAGAAACTCTTT
clone_size: few; cdr3_length: 14; v_call: TRGV10; j_call: TRGJ1/TRGJ2; cdr3_aa: CAAWDRRNYYKKLF; cdr3_nt: TGTGCTGCGTGGGATAGGCGTAATTATTATAAGAAACTCTTT
clone_size: .; cdr3_length: 14; v_call: TRGV2; j_call: TRGJ1/TRGJ2; cdr3_aa: CATWDESNYYKKLF; cdr3_nt: TGTGCCACCTGGGACGAGTCGAATTATTATAAGAAACTCTTT
clone_size: .; cdr3_length: 13; v_call: TRGV8; j_call: TRGJ1/TRGJ2; cdr3_aa: CATWAMNYYKKLF; cdr3_nt: TGTGCCACCTGGGCTATGAATTATTATAAGAAACTCTTT
clone_size: .; cdr3_length: 12; v_call: TRGV10; j_call: TRGJ1/TRGJ2; cdr3_aa: CAAWDSHYKKLF; cdr3_nt: TGTGCTGCGTGGGATAGCCATTATAAGAAACTCTTT
clone_size: few; cdr3_length: 9; v_call: TRGV10; j_call: TRGJ1/TRGJ2; cdr3_aa: CAAWGRKLF; cdr3_nt: TGTGCTGCGTGGGGGCGGAAACTCTTT